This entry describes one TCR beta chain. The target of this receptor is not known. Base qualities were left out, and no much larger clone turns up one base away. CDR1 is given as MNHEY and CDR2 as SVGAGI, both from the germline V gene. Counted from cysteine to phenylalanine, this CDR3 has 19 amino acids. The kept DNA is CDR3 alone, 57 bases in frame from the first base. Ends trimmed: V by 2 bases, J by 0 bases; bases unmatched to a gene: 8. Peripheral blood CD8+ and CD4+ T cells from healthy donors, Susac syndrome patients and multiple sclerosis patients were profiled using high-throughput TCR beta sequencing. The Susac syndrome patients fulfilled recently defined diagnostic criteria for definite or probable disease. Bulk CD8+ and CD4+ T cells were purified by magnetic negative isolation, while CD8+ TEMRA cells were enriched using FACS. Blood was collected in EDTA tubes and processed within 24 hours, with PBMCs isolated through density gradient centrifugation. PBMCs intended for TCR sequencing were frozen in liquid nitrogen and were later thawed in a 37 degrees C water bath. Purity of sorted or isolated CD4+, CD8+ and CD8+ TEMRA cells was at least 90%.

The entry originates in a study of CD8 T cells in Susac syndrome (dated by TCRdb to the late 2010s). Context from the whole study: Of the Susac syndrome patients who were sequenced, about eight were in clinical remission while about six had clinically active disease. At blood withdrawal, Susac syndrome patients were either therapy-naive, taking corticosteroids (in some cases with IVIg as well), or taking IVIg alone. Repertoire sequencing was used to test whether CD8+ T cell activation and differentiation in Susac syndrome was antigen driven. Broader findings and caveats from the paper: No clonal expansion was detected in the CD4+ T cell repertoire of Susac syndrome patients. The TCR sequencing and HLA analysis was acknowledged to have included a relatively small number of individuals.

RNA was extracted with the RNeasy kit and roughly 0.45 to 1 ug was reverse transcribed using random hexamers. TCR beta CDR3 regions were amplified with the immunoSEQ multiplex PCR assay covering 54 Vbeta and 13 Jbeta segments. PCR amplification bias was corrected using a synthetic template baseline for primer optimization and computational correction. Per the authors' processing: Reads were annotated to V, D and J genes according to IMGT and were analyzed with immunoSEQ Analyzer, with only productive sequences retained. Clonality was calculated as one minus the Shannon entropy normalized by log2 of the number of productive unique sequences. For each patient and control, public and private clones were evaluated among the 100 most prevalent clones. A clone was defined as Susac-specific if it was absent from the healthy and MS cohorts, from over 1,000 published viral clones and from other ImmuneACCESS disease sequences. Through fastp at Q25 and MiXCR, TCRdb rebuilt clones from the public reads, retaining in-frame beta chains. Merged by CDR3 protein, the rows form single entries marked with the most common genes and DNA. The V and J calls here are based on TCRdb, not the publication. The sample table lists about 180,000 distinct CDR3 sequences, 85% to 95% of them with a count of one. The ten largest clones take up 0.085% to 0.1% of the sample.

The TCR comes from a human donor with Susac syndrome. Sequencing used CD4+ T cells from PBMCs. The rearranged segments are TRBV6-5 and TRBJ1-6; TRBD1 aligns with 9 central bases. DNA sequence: TGTGCCAGCAGTTACCTGGGACAGGGTGGTGGCTCCTATAATTCACCCCTCCACTTT. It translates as CASSYLGQGGGSYNSPLHF.